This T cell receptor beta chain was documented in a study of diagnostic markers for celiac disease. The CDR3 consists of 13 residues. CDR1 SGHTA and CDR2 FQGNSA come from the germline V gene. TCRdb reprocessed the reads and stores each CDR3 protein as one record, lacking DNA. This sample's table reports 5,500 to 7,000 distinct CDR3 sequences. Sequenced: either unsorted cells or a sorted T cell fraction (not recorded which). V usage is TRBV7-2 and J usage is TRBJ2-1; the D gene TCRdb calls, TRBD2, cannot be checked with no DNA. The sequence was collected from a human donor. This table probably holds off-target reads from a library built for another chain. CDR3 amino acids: CASSPGPVREQFF.